A selection of T cell receptor beta chains follows, all from one sample in a study of T-cell reconstitution after alpha-beta-depleted transplantation in children. TCRdb independently ran MiXCR on the PCR reads; one entry per CDR3 protein. This table holds under 750,000 distinct CDR3 sequences, 23% found once. The material sequenced was PBMCs, mostly from graft donor cells, taken 360 days after TCRalphabeta/CD19-depleted stem cell transplant. All receptors come from a boy under two years old who had a stem cell transplant for acute myeloid leukemia, so the T cells may come from the graft donor. Each CDR3 is given with its conserved first and last residue. The order of the fields is V gene, J gene, D gene, clone size, CDR3 protein, CDR3 DNA. The D gene is left open where the match is weak. Expanded clones are given a class, and other clones once, few, many or no size at all.

>TRBV20-1|TRBJ1-3|-|many
CSAAFVNTIYF
TGCAGTGCTGCTTTCGTAAACACCATATATTTT
>TRBV7-7|TRBJ2-3|-|few
CASSPGENTDTQYF
TGTGCCAGCAGCCCAGGGGAGAACACAGATACGCAGTATTTT
>TRBV20-1|TRBJ2-7|-|-
CSARDWVGPSYEQYF
TGCAGTGCTAGAGATTGGGTCGGGCCATCCTACGAGCAGTACTTC
>TRBV12-3/TRBV12-4|TRBJ2-1|-|-
CASSLAVGYYNEQFF
TGTGCCAGCAGTTTAGCGGTGGGTTACTACAATGAGCAGTTCTTC
>TRBV6-2/TRBV6-3|TRBJ1-4|-|-
CASTDRGTSEKLFF
TGTGCCAGCACCGACCGAGGGACATCCGAAAAACTGTTTTTT
>TRBV4-3|TRBJ1-2|TRBD1|-
CASSQDLLTGSYGYTF
TGCGCCAGCAGCCAAGATCTTCTGACAGGGAGCTATGGCTACACCTTC
>TRBV11-1|TRBJ2-3|TRBD2|many
CASTTAFGLAGDRSTDTQYF
TGTGCCAGCACCACCGCCTTTGGGCTAGCGGGGGACCGTAGCACAGATACGCAGTATTTT
>TRBV5-1|TRBJ2-5|-|-
CASSFPGDGQETQYF
TGCGCCAGCAGCTTCCCAGGGGATGGTCAAGAGACCCAGTACTTC
>TRBV7-3|TRBJ2-3|-|many
CASSNGGAGDTQYF
TGTGCCAGCAGCAATGGGGGGGCGGGAGATACGCAGTATTTT
>TRBV28|TRBJ2-3|-|-
CASSVRAPSSPPTDTQYF
TGTGCCAGCAGTGTCCGGGCTCCAAGCAGTCCCCCCACAGATACGCAGTATTTT
>TRBV20-1|TRBJ2-7|-|many
CSARDGRGPYEQYF
TGCAGTGCTAGAGACGGCAGAGGCCCTTACGAGCAGTACTTC
>TRBV4-3|TRBJ2-1|TRBD2|many
CASSQAPSGGYNEQFF
TGCGCCAGCAGCCAGGCACCTAGCGGGGGTTACAATGAGCAGTTCTTC
>TRBV4-2|TRBJ2-2|TRBD2|once
CASSQTSGGPYTGELFF
TGTGCCAGCAGCCAGACTAGCGGGGGGCCATACACCGGGGAGCTGTTTTTT
>TRBV28|TRBJ2-3|TRBD1|-
CASRMGDRAGDTQYF
TGTGCCAGCAGGATGGGGGACAGGGCAGGAGATACGCAGTATTTT
>TRBV12-3/TRBV12-4|TRBJ2-5|-|many
CASSAEGVETQYF
TGTGCCAGCAGCGCCGAGGGGGTGGAGACCCAGTACTTC
>TRBV10-3|TRBJ2-2|-|-
CAISDRRPRGTGELFF
TGTGCCATCAGTGACAGGAGACCGCGAGGCACCGGGGAGCTGTTTTTT
>TRBV11-2|TRBJ2-3|-|-
CASSLVVLPATDTQYF
TGTGCCAGCAGCTTAGTAGTACTCCCGGCCACAGATACGCAGTATTTT
>TRBV19|TRBJ2-5|TRBD1|many
CASSINTGEETQYF
TGTGCCAGTAGTATCAATACAGGGGAAGAGACCCAGTACTTC
>TRBV12-3/TRBV12-4|TRBJ1-6|-|few
CASTLGPSNSPLHF
TGTGCCAGCACCCTCGGGCCCTCAAATTCACCCCTCCACTTT
>TRBV12-3/TRBV12-4|TRBJ2-7|-|many
CASSFEGPGLQYF
TGTGCCAGCAGTTTCGAGGGCCCTGGGCTGCAGTACTTC
>TRBV5-1|TRBJ2-2|-|many
CASSSRQLNTGELFF
TGCGCCAGCAGCTCTAGACAGTTGAACACCGGGGAGCTGTTTTTT
>TRBV12-3/TRBV12-4|TRBJ2-1|-|many
CASRPGGLSSEQFF
TGTGCCAGCAGGCCCGGGGGGCTTAGCAGTGAGCAGTTCTTC
>TRBV6-5|TRBJ1-3|-|few
CASSYSGTAGNTIYF
TGTGCCAGCAGTTATTCGGGGACGGCTGGAAACACCATATATTTT
>TRBV18|TRBJ2-3|TRBD2|many
CASSRTGTSGTDTQYF
TGTGCCAGCTCACGGACCGGGACTAGCGGCACAGATACGCAGTATTTT
>TRBV5-1|TRBJ2-3|-|many
CASSPGDTQYF
TGTGCCAGCAGTCCAGGAGATACGCAGTATTTT
>TRBV18|TRBJ2-7|-|many
CASSPDRVMNYEQYF
TGTGCCAGCTCACCCGACAGAGTCATGAACTACGAGCAGTACTTC
>TRBV12-3/TRBV12-4|TRBJ1-1|-|-
CASSLGLGGLITEAFF
TGTGCCAGCAGTCTTGGCCTGGGGGGGCTTATCACTGAAGCTTTCTTT
>TRBV7-8|TRBJ1-2|TRBD1|-
CASSLIPDRAKDGYTF
TGTGCCAGCAGCTTAATCCCCGACAGGGCTAAAGATGGCTACACCTTC
>TRBV5-1|TRBJ2-3|-|many
CASSKDPRGDTQYF
TGCGCCAGCAGCAAGGACCCTAGGGGGGATACGCAGTATTTT
>TRBV6-5|TRBJ1-1|-|many
CASKMGPEAFF
TGTGCCAGCAAGATGGGGCCCGAAGCTTTCTTT
>TRBV5-6|TRBJ1-2|-|many
CASSLYVYGYTF
TGTGCCAGCAGCTTGTACGTCTATGGCTACACCTTC
>TRBV11-2|TRBJ2-5|-|few
CASSLPSQGRGTQYF
TGTGCCAGCAGCTTACCCTCACAGGGTAGGGGGACCCAGTACTTC
>TRBV20-1|TRBJ2-3|-|-
CSATGGLDTDTQYF
TGCAGTGCCACCGGGGGACTCGACACAGATACGCAGTATTTT
>TRBV6-5|TRBJ1-1|-|few
CASSYGYRVNTEAFF
TGTGCCAGCAGTTACGGATACAGAGTGAACACTGAAGCTTTCTTT
>TRBV12-3/TRBV12-4|TRBJ1-5|-|-
CASSFWVRPQHF
TGTGCCAGCAGTTTCTGGGTTCGGCCCCAGCATTTT
>TRBV12-3/TRBV12-4|TRBJ2-1|TRBD2|few
CASRLRGGASYEQFF
TGTGCCAGCAGGCTCCGGGGAGGGGCTTCGTATGAGCAGTTCTTC
>TRBV4-3|TRBJ2-3|-|many
CASSQDVGGRTDTQYF
TGCGCCAGCAGCCAAGATGTGGGGGGGCGCACAGATACGCAGTATTTT
>TRBV5-1|TRBJ2-7|-|-
CASSRDQGWYEQYF
TGCGCCAGCAGCCGGGATCAGGGTTGGTACGAGCAGTACTTC
>TRBV18|TRBJ2-7|-|-
CASSPPVGVRAEQYF
TGTGCCAGCTCACCACCGGTCGGTGTTAGGGCCGAGCAGTACTTC
>TRBV5-5|TRBJ1-1|-|few
CASNPQGGNTEAFF
TGTGCCAGCAACCCCCAGGGAGGGAACACTGAAGCTTTCTTT
>TRBV12-3/TRBV12-4|TRBJ2-1|TRBD2|many
CASLGRLAGDNEQFF
TGTGCCAGCCTTGGGCGGCTAGCGGGAGACAATGAGCAGTTCTTC
>TRBV25-1|TRBJ2-1|-|-
CASSEMRGRYNEQFF
TGTGCCAGCAGTGAAATGCGGGGAAGGTACAATGAGCAGTTCTTC
>TRBV20-1|TRBJ2-5|-|few
CSAQAPLTGQETQYF
TGCAGTGCCCAAGCTCCCCTGACAGGTCAAGAGACCCAGTACTTC
>TRBV15|TRBJ2-7|-|few
CATSRERLIYEQYF
TGTGCCACCAGCAGAGAACGTCTAATCTACGAGCAGTACTTC
>TRBV7-2|TRBJ2-1|-|-
CASSSSGLINEQFF
TGTGCCAGCAGCTCTTCGGGACTCATCAATGAGCAGTTCTTC
>TRBV20-1|TRBJ2-5|TRBD1|-
CSAKEGQAETQYF
TGCAGTGCTAAGGAGGGACAGGCGGAGACCCAGTACTTC
>TRBV2|TRBJ1-5|-|-
CASRGVSGNQPQHF
TGTGCCAGCAGGGGGGTATCGGGCAATCAGCCCCAGCATTTT
>TRBV24-1|TRBJ2-1|TRBD2|many
CATSEQASGGPYNEQFF
TGTGCCACCAGTGAGCAAGCTAGCGGGGGCCCTTACAATGAGCAGTTCTTC
>TRBV6-2/TRBV6-3|TRBJ1-1|-|many
CASSYSRRNTEAFF
TGTGCCAGCAGTTACTCGAGAAGGAACACTGAAGCTTTCTTT